The 5 T cell receptor beta chains presented below share a single source sample, sequenced in a study of cytomegalovirus exposure and HLA in healthy donors. The study ran its PCR with 60 Vbeta and 13 Jbeta primers. Profiled with immunoSEQ multiplex PCR; TCRdb holds only in-frame clones, not every one. The sample comprises 120,000 or so clones, over 65% of which are singletons, and more than 9% rests with the top ten. The sample was PBMCs. These receptors were collected from a woman in her fifties or sixties in good health and CMV-seropositive.

This chain uses TRBV4-3 with TRBJ2-2, with 9 bases that match TRBD1. This CDR3 region has 16 residues. In germline, CDR1 is LGHNA, CDR2 YSLEER. V trimming: 1 base; J trimming: 3 bases; junction bases outside the gene matches: 3. DNA for the CDR3: TGCGCCAGCAGCCAAGGGACAGGGGCCTACACCGGGGAGCTGTTTTTT. Protein: CASSQGTGAYTGELFF.

The chain recombines TRBV7-2 with TRBJ1-2; D not resolved. Germline assignment: CDR1 SGHTA and CDR2 FQGNSA. The V gene lost 2 bases and the J gene lost 8 bases, with 12 bases spanning the gap. CDR3 length: 13 amino acids. The CDR3 coding sequence is TGTGCCAGCAGCTTAACTTATAACGCCGGCTACACCTTC. It specifies CASSLTYNAGYTF.

This chain links TRBV19 with TRBJ1-5, with a tentative D call TRBD1 (6 bases). The CDR3 has 19 residues. Between the trimmed V and J ends, which lost 3 bases and 0 bases, there was a span of 21 bases. CDR1 is LNHDA, CDR2 SQIVND, per germline (reference sequence). In DNA, the CDR3 is TGTGCCAGTAGTATCTACGGGTACTCGGGGGGCTCTAGCAATCAGCCCCAGCATTTT. Translating gives CASSIYGYSGGSSNQPQHF.

The V call is TRBV7-6, the J call TRBJ2-2, with D perhaps matching TRBD2 (7 bases). Trimming took off 7 bases at V and 7 bases at J, with 19 bases between the two ends. In germline, CDR1 is SGHVS, CDR2 FNYEAQ. This CDR3 comprises 15 residues. CDR3 amino acids: CASTLGGGAGGELFF. Here the CDR3 DNA reads TGTGCCAGCACCCTAGGAGGGGGGGCAGGCGGGGAGCTGTTTTTT.

This clone was seen more than once but under ten times. CDR3 DNA: TGTGCTCGGAGTGCGGCCGGGGAGCTGTTTTTT. The encoded protein is CARSAAGELFF. V gene TRBV30 combines with J gene TRBJ2-2; D gene ambiguous. Germline V gene data show CDR1 as GTSNPN and CDR2 as SVGIG (reference sequence). The CDR3 contains 11 residues.